The clone carrying this TCR beta chain was picked up one time. Caucasian adults living in Nashville, Tennessee, provided all samples. Sorted-subset replicate PCR reactions were performed with approximately 180 ng DNA, corresponding to roughly 31,000 T cell genomes. Here immunoSEQ multiplex PCR was the method, and the copy in TCRdb shows in-frame clones only, minus some. Found here are around 940,000 clones, approximately 80% of them singletons; the top ten hold roughly 1.5%. Trimming removed 2 bases from V and 4 bases from J; junction bases left unmatched: 12. The CDR3 is made up of 17 amino acids. The germline V gene has CDR1 KGHSH and CDR2 LQKENI. This sample was included in a study of shared clonotypes between healthy human individuals. Across the study: Donors, aged 18 to 49, were two women and a few men. Per donor, three plates held CD4 naive cells, three held CD4 memory, two held CD8 naive and one held CD8 memory.

Material: memory CD4+ T cells sorted from blood. Described subset: CD45RA-negative fraction. The chain has TRBV18 and TRBJ2-3; 7 bases line up with TRBD2. This clonotype was obtained from a man between 18 and 35 years old in good health. Here the CDR3 DNA reads TGTGCCAGCTCACCATACGGGGCTAGCGGAATGGCAGATACGCAGTATTTT. Translated, it gives CASSPYGASGMADTQYF.